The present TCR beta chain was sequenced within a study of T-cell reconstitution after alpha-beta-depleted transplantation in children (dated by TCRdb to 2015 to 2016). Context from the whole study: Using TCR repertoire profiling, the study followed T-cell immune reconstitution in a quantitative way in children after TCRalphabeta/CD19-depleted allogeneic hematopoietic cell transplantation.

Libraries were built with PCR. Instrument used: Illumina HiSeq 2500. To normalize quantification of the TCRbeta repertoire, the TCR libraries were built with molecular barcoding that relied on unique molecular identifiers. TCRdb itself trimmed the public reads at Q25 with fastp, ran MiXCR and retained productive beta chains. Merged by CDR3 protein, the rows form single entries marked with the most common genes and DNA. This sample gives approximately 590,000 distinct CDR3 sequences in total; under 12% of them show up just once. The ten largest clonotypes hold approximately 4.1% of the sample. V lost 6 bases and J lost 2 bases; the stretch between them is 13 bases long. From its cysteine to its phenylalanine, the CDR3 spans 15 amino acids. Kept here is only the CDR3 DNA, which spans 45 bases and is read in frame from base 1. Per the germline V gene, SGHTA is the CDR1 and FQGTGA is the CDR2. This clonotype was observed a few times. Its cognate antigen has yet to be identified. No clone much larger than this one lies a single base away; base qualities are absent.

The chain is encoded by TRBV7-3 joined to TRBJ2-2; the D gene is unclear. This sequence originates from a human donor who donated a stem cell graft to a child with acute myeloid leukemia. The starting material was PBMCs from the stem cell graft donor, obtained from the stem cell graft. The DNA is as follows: TGTGCCAGCAGGGGCGGAACTATAAACACCGGGGAGCTGTTTTTT. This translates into CASRGGTINTGELFF.